The 30 T cell receptor beta chains given below trace back to one sample, sequenced in a study of blood T cell repertoires in COVID-19. Clones were read by immunoSEQ multiplex PCR, and TCRdb kept only the in-frame ones, dropping some. The sample lists 180,000 or so clones, roughly four fifths occurring once. The material sequenced was PBMCs or T cells enriched from blood (not recorded which). These receptors all come from a man aged 40-50 years who had recovered from COVID-19.

This chain links TRBV9 with TRBJ1-1, with D perhaps TRBD1 (5 bases). Germline V CDR1 and CDR2: SGDLS, YYNGEE. The CDR3 contains 15 residues. V lost 3 bases, J lost 4 bases, and 16 bases lay in between. This chain's CDR3 is CASSAPQSGGTEAFF. CDR3 coding DNA: TGTGCCAGCAGCGCACCACAGTCGGGGGGCACTGAAGCTTTCTTT.

This rearrangement joins TRBV5-1 to TRBJ1-1; the D is unclear. V was clipped by 0 bases and J by 6 bases, with 9 bases between them. The CDR3 length is 13 residues. The germline V gene has CDR1 SGHRS and CDR2 YFSETQ. The CDR3 nucleotides are TGCGCCAGCAGCTTGGACGGGTCGCCTGAAGCTTTCTTT. Amino acids: CASSLDGSPEAFF. Complete variable domain (other parts from reference TRBV5-1 and TRBJ1-1): KAGVTQTPRYLIKTRGQQVTLSCSPISGHRSVSWYQQTPGQGLQFLFEYFSETQRNKGNFPGRFSGRQFSNSRSEMNVSTLELGDSALYLCASSLDGSPEAFFGQGTRLTVV.

This chain uses TRBV18 with TRBJ1-2, with 9 bases fitting TRBD1. CDR3 size: 18 residues. Looked up from germline, CDR1 is KGHSH and CDR2 is LQKENI. V was clipped by 0 bases and J by 0 bases; unmatched bases: 8. The CDR3 region is CASSPPLGQGNSNYGYTF. DNA for the CDR3: TGTGCCAGCTCACCACCCCTGGGACAGGGTAACTCTAACTATGGCTACACCTTC.

This clone was observed many times. The chain couples TRBV7-8 to TRBJ1-5; possible D gene TRBD1, 6 bases. The CDR3 length is 15 residues. Trimming left V 1 base short and J 6 bases short, with 13 bases between. Looked up from germline, CDR1 is SGHVS and CDR2 is FQNEAQ. The CDR3 DNA reads as TGTGCCAGCAGCTTAGAGCGAGGGGGGGGTCAGCCCCAGCATTTT. Protein product: CASSLERGGGQPQHF.

The chain combines TRBV2 with TRBJ1-4; D is ambiguous. Trimming took 2 bases from V and 0 from J, leaving 7 bases between them. Germline values: CDR1 SNHLY, CDR2 FYNNEI. The CDR3 totals 15 residues. CDR3 sequence: CASSELSATNEKLFF. The CDR3 coding sequence is TGTGCCAGCAGTGAACTGTCTGCAACTAATGAAAAACTGTTTTTT. The entire variable domain, with the rest obtained from reference TRBV2 and TRBJ1-4, is as follows: EPEVTQTPSHQVTQMGQEVILRCVPISNHLYFYWYRQILGQKVEFLVSFYNNEISEKSEIFDDQFSVERPDGSNFTLKIRSTKLEDSAMYFCASSELSATNEKLFFGSGTQLSVL.

The CDR3 nucleotides are TGTGCCAGCAGCTCCCGGGACAGGGATCGGCAGCCCCAGCATTTT. Translated: CASSSRDRDRQPQHF. The genes are TRBV7-2 and TRBJ1-5, with 9 bases matching TRBD1. This CDR3 region has 15 residues. Germline V gives CDR1 SGHTA, CDR2 FQGNSA. V lost 4 bases to trimming and J lost 7 bases; unmatched junction nucleotides: 8.

This clone was counted once. The chain links TRBV7-2 to TRBJ2-2, with 10 bases matching TRBD2. This CDR3 has 14 amino acids. V lost 5 bases and J lost 6; bases outside the gene matches: 3. Per the germline V gene, CDR1 is SGHTA and CDR2 is FQGNSA. CDR3 nucleotides: TGTGCCAGCAGCCGGACTAGCGGTGCCGGGGAGCTGTTTTTT. Protein sequence: CASSRTSGAGELFF.

The chain employs TRBV7-8 and TRBJ1-1; possibly TRBD1 for D (6 bases). V was cut by 2 bases and J by 10 bases, with 20 bases left in between. Germline CDR1 and CDR2: SGHVS and FQNEAQ. The CDR3 has 15 residues. CDR3 bases: TGTGCCAGCAGCTTAAATCCAGGGGTAGTAGTTGGAGCTTTCTTT. Translating it yields CASSLNPGVVVGAFF.

The V gene is TRBV4-1, the J gene TRBJ1-6; D unresolved. Germline lookup yields CDR1 MGHRA and CDR2 YSYEKL. The CDR3 runs 20 residues. V shed 3 bases and J shed 7 bases, with 28 bases lying between them. The CDR3 is CASSHPPSHLGGVGNSPLHF. DNA for the CDR3: TGCGCCAGCAGCCACCCCCCTTCCCACCTCGGCGGTGTTGGGAATTCACCCCTCCACTTT.

The gene calls are TRBV2 and TRBJ1-1; no reliable D call. The CDR3 covers 15 residues. Germline V gene lookup returns CDR1 SNHLY and CDR2 FYNNEI. Trimming shortened V by 6 bases and J by 1 base, and 15 bases separated the two germline ends. CDR3 loop: CASSASEAGNTEAFF. The CDR3 DNA reads as TGTGCCAGCAGCGCCTCAGAAGCGGGGAACACTGAAGCTTTCTTT.

The CDR3 nucleotides are TGTGCCAGCGTTGCGCCCGGCACAGATACGCAGTATTTT. This sequence encodes CASVAPGTDTQYF. The chain links TRBV2 to TRBJ2-3; D gene ambiguous. The CDR3 runs 13 residues. Trimming removed 8 bases from V and 1 base from J, with 10 bases in between. Germline-derived CDR1 and CDR2 are SNHLY and FYNNEI.

This clone was counted between two and nine times. The chain employs TRBV19 and TRBJ1-2; maybe TRBD1 (5 bases). This CDR3 spans 14 amino acids. Between the trimmed V and J ends, which lost 3 bases and 4 bases, there was a span of 12 bases. The germline V gene encodes CDR1 LNHDA and CDR2 SQIVND (reference sequence). As DNA, the CDR3 is TGTGCCAGTAGTATGAGTTCAGGGTTCTATGGCTACACCTTC. Translating gives CASSMSSGFYGYTF.

V is TRBV7-8 and J is TRBJ1-1; perhaps TRBD1 as D (5 bases). This CDR3 contains 14 residues. CDR1 SGHVS and CDR2 FQNEAQ come from the germline V gene. V dropped 6 bases and J dropped 3 bases, with 14 bases sitting between them. Written as DNA, the CDR3 is TGTGCCAGCAGGGCGTCGACAGTTGACACTGAAGCTTTCTTT. Amino acids: CASRASTVDTEAFF.

This chain uses TRBV4-1 with TRBJ2-3, with 9 bases matching TRBD2. In germline, CDR1 is MGHRA, CDR2 YSYEKL. J gave up 1 base and V 2 bases, and 22 bases lay outside the gene matches. This CDR3 is built from 22 residues. The CDR3 is CASSQMRGRAGGLFSRTDTQYF. CDR3 DNA sequence: TGCGCCAGCAGCCAAATGAGGGGTCGAGCGGGGGGCCTTTTCTCTCGCACAGATACGCAGTATTTT.

With regard to this clone: Other DNA sequences of this sample code for an identical CDR3. The V call is TRBV2, the J call TRBJ1-5; 8 nucleotides align to TRBD1. Germline CDR1 is SNHLY and CDR2 is FYNNEI. After removal of 3 bases from V and 2 bases from J, the junction contained 0 bases not matched to a gene. This CDR3 is 14 amino acids long. The CDR3 DNA is TGTGCCAGCAGTGAGACAGGGGGCAATCAGCCCCAGCATTTT. It codes for CASSETGGNQPQHF.

The chain links TRBV6-5 to TRBJ2-1, with 7 bases matching TRBD1. This CDR3 spans 14 amino acids. Germline trimming cut 5 bases from V and 9 bases from J; bases unmatched to any gene: 10. Germline V gene data show CDR1 as MNHEY and CDR2 as SVGAGI. The CDR3, as DNA: TGTGCCAGCAGTAAAATGACAGGGTACGGTGAGCAGTTCTTC. Encoded protein: CASSKMTGYGEQFF.

The chain links TRBV5-6 to TRBJ1-1; D gene ambiguous. V lost 1 base and J lost 0, with 10 bases in between. The CDR3 contains 15 residues. Germline V gives CDR1 SGHDT, CDR2 YYEEEE. The CDR3 region is CASSLLSLMNTEAFF. The DNA of the CDR3 is TGTGCCAGCAGCTTGTTGTCCCTAATGAACACTGAAGCTTTCTTT.

This clone was detected only once. The V and J genes are TRBV5-4 and TRBJ1-2; 10 bases map to TRBD1. The CDR3 covers 17 residues. Germline V gene lookup returns CDR1 SGHNT and CDR2 YYREEE (reference sequence). V dropped 3 bases and J dropped 5; count of bases not matched to a gene: 13. CDR3 sequence: CASSSRQGAGVFYGYTF. DNA of the CDR3: TGTGCCAGCAGCTCTCGACAGGGGGCAGGAGTATTTTATGGCTACACCTTC.

This clone turned up a few times. The chain couples TRBV13 to TRBJ2-3; D is possibly TRBD2 (6 bases). The CDR3 sequence is 16 residues long. The V gene's germline CDR1 is PRHDT and CDR2 FYEKMQ (reference sequence). The V end lost 0 bases, the J end lost 1 base, and 11 bases lay between the germline ends. The DNA of the CDR3 is TGTGCCAGCAGCTTAGGAGCACTAGCCGGCACAGATACGCAGTATTTT. Amino acid sequence: CASSLGALAGTDTQYF.

V usage is TRBV19 and J usage is TRBJ1-5; TRBD1 might be the D (6 bases). Trimming took 4 bases from V and 3 from J, leaving 10 bases between them. Germline V gene lookup returns CDR1 LNHDA and CDR2 SQIVND (reference sequence). There are 14 residues in the CDR3. The CDR3 loop is CASSRGGYNQPQHF. CDR3 bases: TGTGCCAGTAGTAGAGGGGGTTACAATCAGCCCCAGCATTTT. The whole variable domain, filled in from reference TRBV19 and TRBJ1-5, reads DGGITQSPKYLFRKEGQNVTLSCEQNLNHDAMYWYRQDPGQGLRLIYYSQIVNDFQKGDIAEGYSVSREKKESFPLTVTSAQKNPTAFYLCASSRGGYNQPQHFGDGTRLSIL.

The gene calls are TRBV29-1 and TRBJ2-3, with TRBD1 identical over 7 bases. Germline CDR1 SQVTM, CDR2 ANQGSEA. The CDR3 spans 15 residues. Trimming removed 5 bases from V and 3 bases from J; junction bases left unmatched: 11. CDR3 in amino acids: CSVTPAGGGTDTQYF. CDR3 coding DNA: TGCAGCGTTACCCCCGCAGGGGGTGGTACAGATACGCAGTATTTT.

The chain has TRBV6-6 and TRBJ2-7, with D possibly TRBD1 on 5 matching bases. Germline V gene lookup returns CDR1 MNHNY and CDR2 SVGAGI (reference sequence). The germline V and J ends were trimmed by 5 bases and 1 base, with 24 bases remaining between them. CDR3 size: 18 residues. The CDR3 region is CASSPTQGKDRSSYEQYF. The CDR3, as DNA: TGTGCCAGCAGTCCTACCCAGGGTAAAGATCGGAGTTCCTACGAGCAGTACTTC.

The chain is built from TRBV20-1 and TRBJ1-3; D not certain. Germline loops: CDR1 DFQATT, CDR2 SNEGSKA (reference sequence). Trimming took 5 bases from V and 4 from J, leaving 6 bases between them. This CDR3 has 11 amino acids. The CDR3 DNA follows: TGCAGTGCTGGCTTAGGAAACACCATATATTTT. Translating it yields CSAGLGNTIYF.

The V call is TRBV6-5, the J call TRBJ1-1; 9 positions agree with TRBD1. After removal of 3 bases from V and 11 bases from J, the junction contained 10 bases not matched to a gene. The CDR3 spans 14 residues. Germline-derived CDR1 and CDR2 are MNHEY and SVGAGI. The CDR3 DNA follows: TGTGCCAGCAGTTATCAGACAGGGGGGGAGATGGCTTTCTTT. Translation: CASSYQTGGEMAFF.

The genes are TRBV27 and TRBJ2-3, with 10 bases aligning to TRBD2. The junction had 15 bases not matched to a gene; V was cut back by 4 bases and J by 11 bases. Germline lookup yields CDR1 MNHEY and CDR2 SMNVEV (reference sequence). The CDR3 covers 16 residues. The CDR3 loop is CASSSTFSGGVIGQYF. DNA for the CDR3: TGTGCCAGCAGTTCGACCTTCAGCGGGGGGGTAATAGGGCAGTATTTT.

The CDR3 sequence: CASSSNLVVGELFF. For the CDR3, the DNA is TGTGCCAGCAGCTCGAACTTGGTGGTGGGGGAGCTGTTTTTT. The chain employs TRBV7-2 and TRBJ2-2; no firm D call. There are 14 residues in the CDR3. Trimming removed 4 bases from V and 8 bases from J, with 14 bases in between. Germline lookup yields CDR1 SGHTA and CDR2 FQGNSA.

The J gene is TRBJ1-1, the V gene TRBV18; D is perhaps TRBD1 (6 bases). CDR1 is KGHSH, CDR2 LQKENI, per germline. The ends were cut back, 5 bases at V and 5 bases at J, with 15 bases in the middle. The CDR3 length is 14 residues. The CDR3 here is CASSVDGGRTEAFF. In DNA form, the CDR3 reads TGTGCCAGCTCAGTAGATGGGGGCAGAACTGAAGCTTTCTTT.

This clone came up once. The rearrangement uses TRBV4-3 and TRBJ2-2; possibly TRBD2 for D (5 bases). This CDR3 region has 15 residues. CDR1 is LGHNA and CDR2 is YSLEER in the germline V gene. V lost 1 base and J 6 bases, leaving 12 bases between the germline ends. In nucleotides, the CDR3 is TGCGCCAGCAGCCAAGTCGGGGTAGGGTCCGGGGAGCTGTTTTTT. It translates to CASSQVGVGSGELFF.

The chain couples TRBV11-2 to TRBJ1-1, with 8 nucleotides matching TRBD1. J was trimmed by 8 bases and V by 5 bases; bases with no gene match: 7. The CDR3 loop spans 13 amino acids. CDR1 is SGHAT, CDR2 FQNNGV, per germline. The CDR3 DNA follows: TGTGCCAGCAGCCCCCAGGGGACAGGAGAAGCTTTCTTT. Its translation: CASSPQGTGEAFF.

V is TRBV7-9 and J is TRBJ2-4, with D possibly TRBD2 on 6 matching bases. CDR3 length equals 13 residues. The germline CDR1 and CDR2 sequences are SEHNR and FQNEAQ (reference sequence). The V end was cut by 5 bases, the J end by 4 bases, with 9 bases between. CDR3 protein: CASSAGTKNIQYF. CDR3 nucleotides: TGTGCCAGCAGCGCCGGGACTAAAAACATTCAGTACTTC.